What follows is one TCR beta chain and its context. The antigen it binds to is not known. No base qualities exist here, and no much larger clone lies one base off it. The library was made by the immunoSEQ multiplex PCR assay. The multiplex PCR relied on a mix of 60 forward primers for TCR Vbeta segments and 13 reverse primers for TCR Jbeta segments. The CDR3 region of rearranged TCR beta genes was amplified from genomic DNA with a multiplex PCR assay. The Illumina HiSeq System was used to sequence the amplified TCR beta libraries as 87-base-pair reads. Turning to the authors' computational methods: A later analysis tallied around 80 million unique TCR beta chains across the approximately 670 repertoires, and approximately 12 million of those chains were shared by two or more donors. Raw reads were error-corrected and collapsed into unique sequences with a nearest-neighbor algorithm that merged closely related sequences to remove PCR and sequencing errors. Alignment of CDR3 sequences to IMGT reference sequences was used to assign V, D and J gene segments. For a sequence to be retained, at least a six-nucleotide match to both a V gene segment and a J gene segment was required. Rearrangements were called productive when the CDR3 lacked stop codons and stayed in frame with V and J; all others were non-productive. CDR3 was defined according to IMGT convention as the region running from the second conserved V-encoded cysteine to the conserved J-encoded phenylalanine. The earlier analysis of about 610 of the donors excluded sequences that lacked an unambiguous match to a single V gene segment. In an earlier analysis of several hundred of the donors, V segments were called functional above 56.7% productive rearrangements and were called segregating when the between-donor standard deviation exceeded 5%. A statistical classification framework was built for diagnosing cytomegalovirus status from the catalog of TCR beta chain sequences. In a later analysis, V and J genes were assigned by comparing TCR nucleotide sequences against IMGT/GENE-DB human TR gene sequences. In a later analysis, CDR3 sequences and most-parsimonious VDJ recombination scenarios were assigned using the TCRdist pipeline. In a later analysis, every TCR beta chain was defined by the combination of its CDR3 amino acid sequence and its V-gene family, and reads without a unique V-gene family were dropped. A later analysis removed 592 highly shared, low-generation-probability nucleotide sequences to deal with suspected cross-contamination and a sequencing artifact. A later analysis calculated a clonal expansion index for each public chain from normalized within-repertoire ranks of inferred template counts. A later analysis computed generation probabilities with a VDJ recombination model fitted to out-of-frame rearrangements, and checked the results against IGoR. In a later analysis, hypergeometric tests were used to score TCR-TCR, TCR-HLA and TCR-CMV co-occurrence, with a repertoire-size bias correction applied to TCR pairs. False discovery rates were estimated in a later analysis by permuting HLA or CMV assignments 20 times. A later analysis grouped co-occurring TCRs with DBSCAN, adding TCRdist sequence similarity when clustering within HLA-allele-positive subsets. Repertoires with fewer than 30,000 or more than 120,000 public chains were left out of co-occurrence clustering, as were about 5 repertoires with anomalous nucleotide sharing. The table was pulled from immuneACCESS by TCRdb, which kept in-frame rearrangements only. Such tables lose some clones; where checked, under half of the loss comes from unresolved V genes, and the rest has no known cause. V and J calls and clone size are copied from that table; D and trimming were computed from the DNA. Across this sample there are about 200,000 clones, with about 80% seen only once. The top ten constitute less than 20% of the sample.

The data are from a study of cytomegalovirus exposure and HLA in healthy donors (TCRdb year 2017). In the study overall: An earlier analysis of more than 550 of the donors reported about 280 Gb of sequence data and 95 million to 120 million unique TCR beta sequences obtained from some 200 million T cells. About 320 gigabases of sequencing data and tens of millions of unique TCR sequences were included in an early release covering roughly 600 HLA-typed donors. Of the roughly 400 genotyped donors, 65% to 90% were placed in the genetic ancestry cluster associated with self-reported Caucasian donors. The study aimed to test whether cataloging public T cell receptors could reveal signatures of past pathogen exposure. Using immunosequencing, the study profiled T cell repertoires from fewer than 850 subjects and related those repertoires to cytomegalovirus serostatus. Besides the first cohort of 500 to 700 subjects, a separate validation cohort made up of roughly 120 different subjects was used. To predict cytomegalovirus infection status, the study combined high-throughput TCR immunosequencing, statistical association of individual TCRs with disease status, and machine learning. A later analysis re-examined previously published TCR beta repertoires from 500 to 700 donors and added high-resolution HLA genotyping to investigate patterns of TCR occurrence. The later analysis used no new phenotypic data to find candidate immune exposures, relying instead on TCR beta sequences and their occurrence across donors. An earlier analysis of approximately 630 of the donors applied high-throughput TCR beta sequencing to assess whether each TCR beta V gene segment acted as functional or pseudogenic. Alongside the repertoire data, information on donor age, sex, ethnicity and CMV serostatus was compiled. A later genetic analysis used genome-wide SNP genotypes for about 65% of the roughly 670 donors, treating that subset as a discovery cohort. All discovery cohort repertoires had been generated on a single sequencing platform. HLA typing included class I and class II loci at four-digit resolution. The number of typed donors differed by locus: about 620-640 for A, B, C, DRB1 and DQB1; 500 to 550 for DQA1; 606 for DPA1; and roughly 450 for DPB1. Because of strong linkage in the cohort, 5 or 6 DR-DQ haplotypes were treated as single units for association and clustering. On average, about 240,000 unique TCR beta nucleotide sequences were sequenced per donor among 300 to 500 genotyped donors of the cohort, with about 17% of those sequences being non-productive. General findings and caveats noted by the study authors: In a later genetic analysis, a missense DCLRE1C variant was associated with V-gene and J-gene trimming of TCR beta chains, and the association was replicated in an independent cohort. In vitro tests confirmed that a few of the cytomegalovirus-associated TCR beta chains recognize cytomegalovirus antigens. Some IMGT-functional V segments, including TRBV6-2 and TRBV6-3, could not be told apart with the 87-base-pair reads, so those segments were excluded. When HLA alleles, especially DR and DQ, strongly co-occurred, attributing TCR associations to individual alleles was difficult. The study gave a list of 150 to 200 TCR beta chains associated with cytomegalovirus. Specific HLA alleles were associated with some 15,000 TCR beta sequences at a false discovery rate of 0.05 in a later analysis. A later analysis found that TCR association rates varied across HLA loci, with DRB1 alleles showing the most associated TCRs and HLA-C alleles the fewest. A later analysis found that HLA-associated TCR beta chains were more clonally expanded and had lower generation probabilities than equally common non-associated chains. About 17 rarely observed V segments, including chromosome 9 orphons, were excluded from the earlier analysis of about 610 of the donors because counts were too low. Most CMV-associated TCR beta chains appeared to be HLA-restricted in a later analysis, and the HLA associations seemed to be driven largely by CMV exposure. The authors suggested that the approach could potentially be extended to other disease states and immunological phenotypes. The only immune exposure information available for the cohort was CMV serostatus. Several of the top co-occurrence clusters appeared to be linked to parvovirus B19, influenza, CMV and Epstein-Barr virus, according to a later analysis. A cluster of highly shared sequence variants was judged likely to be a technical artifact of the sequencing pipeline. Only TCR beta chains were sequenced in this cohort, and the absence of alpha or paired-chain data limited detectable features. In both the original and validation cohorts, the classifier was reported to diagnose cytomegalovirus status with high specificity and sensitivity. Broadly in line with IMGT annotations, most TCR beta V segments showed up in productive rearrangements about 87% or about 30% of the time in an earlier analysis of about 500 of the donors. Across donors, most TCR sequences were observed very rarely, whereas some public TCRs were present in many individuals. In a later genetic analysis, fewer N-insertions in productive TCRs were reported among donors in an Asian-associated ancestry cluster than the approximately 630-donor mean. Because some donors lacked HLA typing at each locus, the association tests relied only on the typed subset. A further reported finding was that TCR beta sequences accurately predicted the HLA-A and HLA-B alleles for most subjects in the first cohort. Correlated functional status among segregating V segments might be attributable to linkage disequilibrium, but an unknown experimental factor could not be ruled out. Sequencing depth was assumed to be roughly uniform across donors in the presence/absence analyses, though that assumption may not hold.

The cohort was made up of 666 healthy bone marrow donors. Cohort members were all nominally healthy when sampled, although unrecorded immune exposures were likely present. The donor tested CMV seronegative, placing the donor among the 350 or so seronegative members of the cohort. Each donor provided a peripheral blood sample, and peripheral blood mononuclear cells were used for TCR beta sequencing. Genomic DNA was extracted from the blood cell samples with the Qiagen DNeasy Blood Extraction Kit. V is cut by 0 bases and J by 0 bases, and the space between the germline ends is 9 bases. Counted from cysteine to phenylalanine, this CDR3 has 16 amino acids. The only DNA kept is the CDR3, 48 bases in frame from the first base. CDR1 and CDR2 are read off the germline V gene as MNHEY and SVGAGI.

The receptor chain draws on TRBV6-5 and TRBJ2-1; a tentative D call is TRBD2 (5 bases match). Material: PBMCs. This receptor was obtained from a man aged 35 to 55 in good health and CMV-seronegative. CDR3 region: CASSYSKRSSYNEQFF. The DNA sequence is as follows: TGTGCCAGCAGTTACTCGAAGCGGAGCTCCTACAATGAGCAGTTCTTC.